Presented here are 2 T cell receptor beta chains from one specimen sequenced in a study of identical twins. TCRdb passed the 5' RACE reads through MiXCR, listing each CDR3 protein once. Of under 250,000 distinct CDR3 sequences listed, around 7.6% are singletons. These data were also reused for a study on yellow fever vaccine responses in identical twins.

Sequencing was performed on CD8+ T cells sorted from blood. These receptor sequences come from a woman younger than 35 in good health.

This clonotype was observed at least ten times. This chain links TRBV4-2 with TRBJ1-1; 9 positions match TRBD1. The junction had 8 bases not matched to a gene; V was cut back by 5 bases and J by 1 base. Germline V gene data show CDR1 as LGHNA and CDR2 as YNFKEQ. The CDR3 contains 16 residues. CDR3 region: CASSEGTGLGNTEAFF. CDR3 sequence (DNA): TGTGCCAGCAGCGAAGGGACAGGGCTTGGGAACACTGAAGCTTTCTTT.

This chain links TRBV19 with TRBJ2-1; no clear D gene. From germline, CDR1 is LNHDA and CDR2 SQIVND (reference sequence). This CDR3 has 13 residues. V lost 4 bases and J lost 3, with 7 bases in between. The CDR3 bases are TGTGCCAGTAGTACGGCTCTCTACAATGAGCAGTTCTTC. Translating it yields CASSTALYNEQFF.